These 17 T cell receptor beta chains came from one sample sequenced in a study of T-cell reconstitution after alpha-beta-depleted transplantation in children. The TCRbeta library incorporated unique molecular identifiers. Via MiXCR, TCRdb re-called the PCR reads, giving one row per CDR3 protein. Of approximately 400,000 distinct CDR3 sequences in the sample, roughly 11% were seen once. The sample here was PBMCs from the stem cell graft donor, taken from the stem cell graft. These receptors originate from a human donor who donated a stem cell graft to a child with acute myeloid leukemia.

The chain carries TRBV20-1 and TRBJ2-7; D is undetermined. V gave up 3 bases and J gave up 0 bases, with 9 bases separating them. The CDR3 runs to 13 residues. Germline V lookup: CDR1 DFQATT, CDR2 SNEGSKA (reference sequence). CDR3 sequence (DNA): TGCAGTGCTAGGGGCTCATTCTCCTACGAGCAGTACTTC. Its translation: CSARGSFSYEQYF.

The rearrangement uses TRBV23-1 and TRBJ2-5; 9 nucleotides agree with TRBD2. TRBV23-1 is noted as an ORF with a role that remains uncertain. V lost 7 bases and J lost 7; bases outside the gene matches: 10. This CDR3 region has 14 residues. The CDR3 DNA reads TGCGCCAGCACTCAGGGGCTAGCGGGAAGGACCCAGTACTTC. Encoded protein: CASTQGLAGRTQYF.

This clonotype has only a few counts. The V call is TRBV7-2, the J call TRBJ1-5; TRBD1 agrees at 10 bases. V was pared by 5 bases and J by 2 bases, with 3 bases of the junction left unmatched. There are 15 residues in the CDR3. The germline CDR1 and CDR2 sequences are SGHTA and FQGNSA. CDR3 DNA: TGTGCCAGCAGCACAGGACAGGGGGGCAATCAGCCCCAGCATTTT. Protein sequence: CASSTGQGGNQPQHF.

The table lists this clonotype with a few counts. The chain links TRBV11-2 to TRBJ2-6; 7 nucleotides match TRBD1. Germline trimming cut 0 bases from V and 0 bases from J; bases unmatched to any gene: 8. The CDR3 contains 19 residues. Germline V gene sequence: CDR1 SGHAT, CDR2 FQNNGV. Here the CDR3 DNA reads TGTGCCAGCAGCTTAGATTCTGACAGGGCCTCCTCTGGGGCCAACGTCCTGACTTTC. It codes for CASSLDSDRASSGANVLTF.

V gene TRBV7-9 combines with J gene TRBJ2-6; D is unclear. With 6 bases removed from V and 4 bases from J, the gap between germline ends came to 7 bases. Per germline, CDR1 SEHNR and CDR2 FQNEAQ (reference sequence). The CDR3 loop spans 13 amino acids. CDR3 in amino acids: CASRLLGANVLTF. The DNA of the CDR3 is TGTGCCAGCAGGCTACTAGGGGCCAACGTCCTGACTTTC.

This clonotype appeared a few times. The chain carries TRBV5-1 and TRBJ2-3, with 9 bases lining up with TRBD2. The CDR3 consists of 14 residues. Per germline, CDR1 SGHRS and CDR2 YFSETQ. Trimming at V came to 4 bases and at J to 5 bases, leaving 5 bases not matched to a gene. CDR3 nucleotide sequence: TGCGCCAGCAGCCCGGGACTAGCAATAGATACGCAGTATTTT. It translates to CASSPGLAIDTQYF.

The chain couples TRBV25-1 to TRBJ2-5, with 11 bases matching TRBD2. Germline trimming cut 1 base from V and 5 bases from J; bases unmatched to any gene: 9. Per germline, CDR1 MGHDK and CDR2 SYGVNS. CDR3 length: 17 residues. The chain's CDR3 is CASSESASGGTQETQYF. CDR3 DNA sequence: TGTGCCAGCAGTGAATCGGCTAGCGGGGGGACACAGGAGACCCAGTACTTC.

This clonotype was detected ten times or more. This chain connects TRBV12-3 or TRBV12-4 to TRBJ1-1; D not resolved. V lost 5 bases and J 10 bases, leaving 14 bases between the germline ends. The CDR3 has 12 residues. CDR3 sequence reads: CASSLGLEGAFF. In nucleotides, the CDR3 is TGTGCCAGCAGTCTGGGATTAGAAGGAGCTTTCTTT.

The chain carries TRBV29-1 and TRBJ2-3; TRBD1 aligns across 7 bases. V lost 0 bases, J lost 9 bases, and 12 bases stayed unmatched. The V gene's germline CDR1 is SQVTM and CDR2 ANQGSEA. This CDR3 spans 15 amino acids. The CDR3: CSVEDPPQGDGTQYF. The CDR3 coding sequence is TGCAGCGTTGAAGATCCACCCCAGGGGGACGGGACGCAGTATTTT.

This clonotype was seen more than once but under ten times. The V and J genes are TRBV2 and TRBJ1-1; D is uncertain. The germline V gene has CDR1 SNHLY and CDR2 FYNNEI. V dropped 6 bases and J dropped 1 base, with 15 bases sitting between them. The CDR3 has 15 residues. In DNA form, the CDR3 reads TGTGCCAGCAGAGGAAAGGAACATTGGAACACTGAAGCTTTCTTT. Its translation: CASRGKEHWNTEAFF.

For this clonotype: Since a much larger clone is just one base distant, this may be a read error. The chain uses TRBV3-1 and TRBJ2-1; 7 bases map to TRBD2. Germline lookup yields CDR1 LGHDT and CDR2 YNNKEL (reference sequence). This CDR3 has 15 residues. The junction had 8 bases not matched to a gene; V was cut back by 7 bases and J by 2 bases. CDR3 protein: CASTLTGGTYNEQFF. As DNA, the CDR3 is TGTGCCAGCACCCTCACGGGGGGAACCTACAATGAGCAGTTCTTC.

This clonotype has a handful of counts. The rearrangement links TRBV20-1 to TRBJ2-5; 9 bases are a match to TRBD2. The length of the CDR3 is 16 residues. Germline V gene data show CDR1 as DFQATT and CDR2 as SNEGSKA (reference sequence). V dropped 0 bases and J dropped 5; count of bases not matched to a gene: 10. CDR3 nucleotide sequence: TGCAGTGCTAGAGATCCAGAGCGGGAGGTGACGGAGACCCAGTACTTC. Amino acid sequence: CSARDPEREVTETQYF.

This chain joins TRBV20-1 and TRBJ2-1; 8 bases map to TRBD1. From germline, CDR1 is DFQATT and CDR2 SNEGSKA (reference sequence). Germline trimming cut 3 bases from V and 8 bases from J; bases unmatched to any gene: 15. The CDR3 is made up of 16 amino acids. The CDR3 here is CSASGRMGRGQDEQFF. The CDR3 bases are TGCAGTGCTAGCGGGCGGATGGGCAGGGGGCAGGATGAGCAGTTCTTC.

This clonotype was seen more than once but under ten times. This chain connects TRBV7-9 to TRBJ2-1; 8 nucleotides agree with TRBD2. V was pared by 2 bases and J by 4 bases, with 4 bases of the junction left unmatched. The CDR3 contains 15 residues. The germline V gene has CDR1 SEHNR and CDR2 FQNEAQ (reference sequence). CDR3 in amino acids: CASSLSAGEYNEQFF. The CDR3 bases are TGTGCCAGCAGCTTATCAGCGGGAGAGTACAATGAGCAGTTCTTC.

The rearrangement joins TRBV6-1 to TRBJ2-5, with TRBD2 matching 13 bases. This CDR3 has 17 amino acids. Germline CDR1 MNHNS, CDR2 SASEGT. With 2 bases clipped from V and 2 bases from J, the junction kept 5 bases outside the gene matches. CDR3 DNA: TGTGCCAGCAGTGAACGACTAGCGGGGGGCCAACAAGAGACCCAGTACTTC. Translating gives CASSERLAGGQQETQYF.

There are a few counts of this clonotype. The CDR3 DNA reads TGTGCCAGCAGGTTTACGGGGCGGTATACAGATACGCAGTATTTT. Translating it yields CASRFTGRYTDTQYF. The chain is built from TRBV12-3 or TRBV12-4 and TRBJ2-3; D might be TRBD1 or TRBD2, each matching 5 bases. The CDR3 sequence is 15 residues long. The germline V and J ends were trimmed by 6 bases and 3 bases, with 16 bases remaining between them.

This clonotype was observed at least ten times. V is TRBV20-1 and J is TRBJ2-5; D is possibly TRBD1 or TRBD2 (5 bases each). This CDR3 spans 15 amino acids. Trimming left V 3 bases short and J 5 bases short, with 19 bases between. CDR1 and CDR2 (germline): DFQATT, SNEGSKA (reference sequence). For the CDR3, the DNA is TGCAGTGCTAGCGTCGCAGGGAGCTCTCGGGAGACCCAGTACTTC. It encodes CSASVAGSSRETQYF.